These 19 T cell receptor beta chains share one sample of origin, sequenced in a study of somatic mutations in cytotoxic T cells in rheumatoid arthritis. Sequencing was performed with immunoSEQ multiplex PCR; in TCRdb, only in-frame clones are kept and a portion is missing. Of more than 35,000 clones in the sample, 70% to 85% were seen once. The sequenced material came from CD8+ T cells sorted from blood. Receptors originate from a man aged 35 to 55 in good health.

This clone was recorded once. This chain uses TRBV6-4 with TRBJ2-1, with D perhaps matching TRBD1 or TRBD2 (5 bases each). V was shortened by 3 bases and J by 8 bases, with 20 bases between the two germline ends. Germline-derived CDR1 and CDR2 are MRHNA and SNTAGT. The CDR3 extends over 16 amino acids. In DNA form, the CDR3 reads TGTGCCAGCAGTGAAGGAGGTGGGGCCGCCGGTGATGAGCAGTTCTTC. This codes for CASSEGGGAAGDEQFF.

The chain joins TRBV27 to TRBJ2-7; D ambiguous. The CDR3 is 14 amino acids. Germline lookup yields CDR1 MNHEY and CDR2 SMNVEV (reference sequence). V lost 0 bases and J lost 4, with 10 bases in between. For the CDR3, the DNA is TGTGCCAGCAGTTTATCCCCGGACCTTTACGAGCAGTACTTC. Its protein is CASSLSPDLYEQYF.

This chain links TRBV2 with TRBJ2-7; D call uncertain. Per germline, CDR1 SNHLY and CDR2 FYNNEI. V lost 8 bases and J lost 0, with 11 bases in between. There are 13 residues in the CDR3. CDR3: CASLTSSSYEQYF. The DNA of the CDR3 is TGTGCCAGCCTGACCTCAAGCTCCTACGAGCAGTACTTC.

V and J are TRBV5-6 and TRBJ2-7; D is perhaps TRBD2 (5 bases). V shed 1 base and J shed 7 bases, with 9 bases lying between them. Germline assignment: CDR1 SGHDT and CDR2 YYEEEE. This CDR3 contains 12 residues. The DNA for the CDR3 is TGTGCCAGCAGCTTGCTATCGGGGGAGCAGTACTTC. Its protein is CASSLLSGEQYF.

The rearrangement links TRBV5-6 to TRBJ2-3; 12 nucleotides line up with TRBD1. The ends lost 3 bases at V and 1 base at J; junction bases unmatched: 9. In germline, CDR1 is SGHDT, CDR2 YYEEEE. The CDR3 loop spans 18 amino acids. The CDR3: CASSSTGTGGLGTDTQYF. The CDR3 DNA is TGTGCCAGCAGCTCGACCGGGACAGGGGGCTTGGGCACAGATACGCAGTATTTT.

V and J are TRBV7-8 and TRBJ1-5, with 7 bases that match TRBD1. The germline gives CDR1 SGHVS, CDR2 FQNEAQ. CDR3 length equals 15 residues. Trimming cost V 5 bases and J 6 bases; bases outside gene matches: 10. CDR3: CASSPHRGPSQPQHF. CDR3 nucleotides: TGTGCCAGCAGCCCCCATAGGGGGCCTAGTCAGCCCCAGCATTTT.

The chain has TRBV4-1 and TRBJ2-7; 9 bases align to TRBD1. V lost 0 bases and J lost 0; bases outside the gene matches: 6. The CDR3 consists of 17 residues. The germline V gene has CDR1 MGHRA and CDR2 YSYEKL. The CDR3 reads CASSQELGQGSSYEQYF. DNA for the CDR3: TGCGCCAGCAGCCAAGAATTGGGACAGGGCAGCTCCTACGAGCAGTACTTC.

The chain has TRBV11-2 and TRBJ2-3; 10 nucleotides align to TRBD2. The germline V gene has CDR1 SGHAT and CDR2 FQNNGV. This CDR3 contains 16 residues. With 6 bases clipped from V and 2 bases from J, the junction kept 8 bases outside the gene matches. CDR3 region: CASSFSSGSYTDTQYF. As DNA, the CDR3 is TGTGCCAGCAGTTTCTCTAGCGGGAGTTACACAGATACGCAGTATTTT.

This sequence joins TRBV15 and TRBJ2-1; unclear D gene. This CDR3 spans 12 amino acids. Between the trimmed V and J ends, which lost 3 bases and 7 bases, there was a span of 7 bases. Germline CDR1 reads LNHNV; CDR2 reads YYDKDF (reference sequence). DNA of the CDR3: TGTGCCACCAGCAGGACTGGGAATGAGCAGTTCTTC. Translating it yields CATSRTGNEQFF.

As concerns this clone: Other DNA variants within this sample encode the same CDR3. The rearrangement uses TRBV28 and TRBJ2-1; 10 bases align to TRBD2. CDR1 and CDR2 (germline): MDHEN, SYDVKM. CDR3 length: 13 residues. The V gene end was trimmed by 4 bases and the J gene end by 10 bases; junction bases not matched to a gene: 4. CDR3 DNA sequence: TGTGCCAGCAGTTCGGGACTAGCGAACGAGCAGTTCTTC. Its translation is CASSSGLANEQFF.

The chain has TRBV7-6 and TRBJ2-1; TRBD2 agrees at 12 bases. The CDR3 consists of 19 residues. Trimming took 2 bases from V and 0 from J; bases not matched to a gene: 8. Germline V gene lookup returns CDR1 SGHVS and CDR2 FNYEAQ. The CDR3 DNA sequence: TGTGCCAGCAGCTTATTACTAGCGGGAGGCCGCAGCTCCTACAATGAGCAGTTCTTC. It is translated as CASSLLLAGGRSSYNEQFF.

The chain combines TRBV15 with TRBJ2-1; the D gene is possibly TRBD1 (5 bases). The CDR3 is 15 amino acids. Germline V CDR1 and CDR2: LNHNV, YYDKDF (reference sequence). V was trimmed by 3 bases and J by 1 base, leaving 10 bases between them. CDR3 DNA sequence: TGTGCCACCAGCAGCGAAAGGGGTTCCTACAATGAGCAGTTCTTC. This gives the protein CATSSERGSYNEQFF.

This sequence joins TRBV6-5 and TRBJ2-7; 8 bases map to TRBD1. Germline CDR1 and CDR2: MNHEY and SVGAGI. V trimming: 7 bases; J trimming: 2 bases; junction bases outside the gene matches: 1. The CDR3 consists of 12 residues. The CDR3 nucleotides are TGTGCCAGCAAACAGGGGGCCTACGAGCAGTACTTC. Its translation is CASKQGAYEQYF.

This chain uses TRBV6-5 with TRBJ2-1; a possible D gene is TRBD1 (6 bases). Germline V gives CDR1 MNHEY, CDR2 SVGAGI. The CDR3 has 15 amino acids. Between the trimmed V and J ends, which lost 0 bases and 6 bases, there was a span of 12 bases. The CDR3 region is CASSYSRTAGNEQFF. For the CDR3, the DNA is TGTGCCAGCAGTTACTCCAGGACAGCCGGCAATGAGCAGTTCTTC.

This chain links TRBV7-9 with TRBJ2-7; no definite D call. Trimming pared 1 base from V and 3 bases from J, leaving 7 bases between. The germline V gene encodes CDR1 SEHNR and CDR2 FQNEAQ (reference sequence). CDR3 length: 13 residues. The CDR3 spells CASSLEGVYEQYF. The CDR3 DNA reads as TGTGCCAGCAGCTTAGAAGGAGTCTACGAGCAGTACTTC. Together with reference TRBV7-9 and TRBJ2-7, the CDR3 gives the full variable domain: DTGVSQNPRHKITKRGQNVTFRCDPISEHNRLYWYRQTLGQGPEFLTYFQNEAQLEKSRLLSDRFSAERPKGSFSTLEIQRTEQGDSAMYLCASSLEGVYEQYFGPGTRLTVT.

The rearrangement links TRBV4-1 to TRBJ1-5; 11 nucleotides match TRBD1. V shed 4 bases, J shed 1 base, and the junction held 3 bases outside the gene matches. This CDR3 is 16 amino acids long. Germline CDR1 MGHRA, CDR2 YSYEKL. DNA for the CDR3: TGCGCCAGCAGCCTCCGGGACAGGGGGAGCAATCAGCCCCAGCATTTT. It translates to CASSLRDRGSNQPQHF.

The rearrangement joins TRBV13 to TRBJ2-1; D remains unclear. Trimming shortened V by 1 base and J by 6 bases, and 7 bases separated the two germline ends. Germline values: CDR1 PRHDT, CDR2 FYEKMQ (reference sequence). CDR3 length equals 13 residues. CDR3: CASSLAWGNEQFF. The CDR3 bases are TGTGCCAGCAGCTTAGCGTGGGGCAATGAGCAGTTCTTC.

CDR3 in amino acids: CASGAAGGQVEETQYF. For the CDR3, the DNA is TGTGCCAGCGGCGCCGCCGGGGGGCAGGTAGAGGAGACCCAGTACTTC. The V and J genes are TRBV5-4 and TRBJ2-5, with D perhaps TRBD2 (7 bases). Germline CDR1 reads SGHNT; CDR2 reads YYREEE (reference sequence). The CDR3 consists of 16 residues. Trimming took off 7 bases at V and 5 bases at J, with 24 bases between the two ends.

The chain has TRBV28 and TRBJ2-7; 7 positions agree with TRBD1. Germline V gene data show CDR1 as MDHEN and CDR2 as SYDVKM. The CDR3 consists of 14 residues. V lost 5 bases to trimming and J lost 3 bases; unmatched junction nucleotides: 7. CDR3 bases: TGTGCCAGCAGTCGGACAGGTGGGGTCTACGAGCAGTACTTC. Amino acids: CASSRTGGVYEQYF.